This T cell receptor beta chain was recovered during a study of blood T cell repertoires in COVID-19. This CDR3 is 14 amino acids long. Trimming cost V 3 bases and J 4 bases, with 10 bases left between them. Germline values: CDR1 SGHTA, CDR2 FQGNSA. Original data processing: Estimation of nucleated cell counts was performed using reference gene primer amplification. Some clones are missing from TCRdb's copy, which holds only in-frame ones; the method was immunoSEQ multiplex PCR. The V and J calls and the clone size are those of that table, but D and trimming were determined from the DNA. The sample records tens of thousands of clones, around 85% being singletons.

This sequence joins TRBV7-2 and TRBJ2-1; a possible D gene is TRBD2 (6 bases). The sample was peripheral blood. The clonotype comes from a woman older than 75 with acute or convalescent COVID-19. The CDR3 sequence: CASSFSGLYNEQFF. The CDR3 nucleotides are TGTGCCAGCAGCTTTAGCGGACTATACAATGAGCAGTTCTTC.